This TCR beta chain was obtained from a study of T-cell reconstitution after alpha-beta-depleted transplantation in children. As it was prepared, the TCRbeta library received unique molecular identifiers. Using its own MiXCR run on the PCR reads, TCRdb lists one record per CDR3 protein. The repertoire holds 450,000 to 500,000 distinct CDR3 sequences, with approximately 12% as singletons. This CDR3 spans 16 amino acids. With 5 bases clipped from V and 6 bases from J, the junction kept 7 bases outside the gene matches. The germline CDR1 and CDR2 sequences are MNHEY and SMNVEV (reference sequence). Sequences were derived from PBMCs from the stem cell graft donor, sampled from the stem cell graft. J is TRBJ2-2 and V is TRBV27; 12 bases fit TRBD2. This clonotype was sampled from a human donor who donated a stem cell graft to a child with combined immunodeficiency. The CDR3 nucleotides are TGTGCCAGCAGTGCTAGCGGGGGGGCTTACGCCGGGGAGCTGTTTTTT. Amino acid sequence: CASSASGGAYAGELFF.